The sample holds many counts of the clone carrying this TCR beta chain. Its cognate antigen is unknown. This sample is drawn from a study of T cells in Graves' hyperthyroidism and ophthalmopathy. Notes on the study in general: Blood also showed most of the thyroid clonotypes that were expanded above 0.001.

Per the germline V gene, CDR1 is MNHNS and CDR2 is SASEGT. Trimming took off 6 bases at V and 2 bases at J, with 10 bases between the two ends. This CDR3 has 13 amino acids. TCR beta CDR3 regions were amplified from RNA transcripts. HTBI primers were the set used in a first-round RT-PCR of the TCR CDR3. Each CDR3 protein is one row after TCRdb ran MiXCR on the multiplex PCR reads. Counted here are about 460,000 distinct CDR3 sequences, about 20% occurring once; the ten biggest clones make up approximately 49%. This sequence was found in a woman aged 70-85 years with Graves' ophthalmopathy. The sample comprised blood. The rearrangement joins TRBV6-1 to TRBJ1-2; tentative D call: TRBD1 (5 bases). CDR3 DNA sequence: TGTGCCAGCAGGTCGACAGTCAACTATGGCTACACCTTC. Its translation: CASRSTVNYGYTF.